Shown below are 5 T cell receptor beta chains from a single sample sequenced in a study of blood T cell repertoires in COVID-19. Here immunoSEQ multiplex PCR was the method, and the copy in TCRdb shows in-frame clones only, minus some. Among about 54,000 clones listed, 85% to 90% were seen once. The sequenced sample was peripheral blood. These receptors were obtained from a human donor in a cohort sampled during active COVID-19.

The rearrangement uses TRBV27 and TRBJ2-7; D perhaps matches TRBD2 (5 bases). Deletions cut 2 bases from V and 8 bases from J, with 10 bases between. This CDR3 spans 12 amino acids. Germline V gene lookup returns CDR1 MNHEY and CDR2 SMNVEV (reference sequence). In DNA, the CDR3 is TGTGCCAGCAGTTTAATCGGGGATCAGCAGTACTTC. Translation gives CASSLIGDQQYF.

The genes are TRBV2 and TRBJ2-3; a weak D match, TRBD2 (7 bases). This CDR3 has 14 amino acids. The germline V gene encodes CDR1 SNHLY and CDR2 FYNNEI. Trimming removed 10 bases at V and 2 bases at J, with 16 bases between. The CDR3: CATGREGDTDTQYF. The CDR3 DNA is TGTGCCACTGGGAGGGAGGGGGACACAGATACGCAGTATTTT.

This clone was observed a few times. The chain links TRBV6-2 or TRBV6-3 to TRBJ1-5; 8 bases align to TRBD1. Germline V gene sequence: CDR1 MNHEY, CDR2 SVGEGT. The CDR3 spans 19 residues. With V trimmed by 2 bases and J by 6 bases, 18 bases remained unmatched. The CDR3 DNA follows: TGTGCCAGCAGTTACCCCGCGGGACAGGTTGCCCTCTTGGGTCAGCCCCAGCATTTT. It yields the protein CASSYPAGQVALLGQPQHF.

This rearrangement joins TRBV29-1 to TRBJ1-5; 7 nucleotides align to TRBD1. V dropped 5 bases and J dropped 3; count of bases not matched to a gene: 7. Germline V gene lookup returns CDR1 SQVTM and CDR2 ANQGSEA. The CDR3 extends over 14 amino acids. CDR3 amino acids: CSVSQGTLNQPQHF. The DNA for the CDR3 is TGCAGCGTTTCACAGGGGACCCTCAATCAGCCCCAGCATTTT.

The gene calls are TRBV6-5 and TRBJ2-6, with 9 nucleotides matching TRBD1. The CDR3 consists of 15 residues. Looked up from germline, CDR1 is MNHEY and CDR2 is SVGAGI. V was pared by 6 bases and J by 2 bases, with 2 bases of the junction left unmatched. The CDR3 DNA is TGTGCCAGCAGGGACAGGGGTGCTGGGGCCAACGTCCTGACTTTC. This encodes CASRDRGAGANVLTF.